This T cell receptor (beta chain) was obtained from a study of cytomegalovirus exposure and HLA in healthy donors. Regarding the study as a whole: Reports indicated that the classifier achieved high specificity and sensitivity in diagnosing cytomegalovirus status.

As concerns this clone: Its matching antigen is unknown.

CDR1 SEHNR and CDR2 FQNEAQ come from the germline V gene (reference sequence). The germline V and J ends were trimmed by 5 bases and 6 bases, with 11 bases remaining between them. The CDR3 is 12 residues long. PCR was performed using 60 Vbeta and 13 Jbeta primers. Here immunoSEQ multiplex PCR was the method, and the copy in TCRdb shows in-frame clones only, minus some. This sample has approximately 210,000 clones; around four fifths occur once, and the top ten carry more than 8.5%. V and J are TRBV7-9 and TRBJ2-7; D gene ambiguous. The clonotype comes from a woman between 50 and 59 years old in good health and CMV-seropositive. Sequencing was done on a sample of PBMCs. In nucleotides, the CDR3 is TGTGCCAGCAGCAACGACATAAGCGAGCAGTACTTC. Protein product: CASSNDISEQYF.